This passage covers 28 T cell receptor beta chains from one sample sequenced in a study of T cell changes during pregnancy in multiple sclerosis (dated by TCRdb to between 2017 and 2020). The protocol used for the library was the immunoSEQ multiplex PCR assay. Imported from immuneACCESS, the table was reduced by TCRdb to in-frame sequences with V and J called. These copies leave out some clones; in studies compared against another copy, an unresolved V gene accounts for under half, and the cause of the remainder is not known. This sample is represented by more than 65,000 clones; roughly nine tenths of them were singletons. The leading ten clones occupy 8% to 10% of the sample. The specimen comprised peripheral blood, sampled after pregnancy. The source is a female donor in good health, enrolled as a control in a pregnancy study.

The chain combines TRBV2 with TRBJ2-5, with TRBD1 as a possible D gene (5 bases). From germline, CDR1 is SNHLY and CDR2 FYNNEI. CDR3 size: 13 residues. V shed 8 bases and J shed 2 bases, with 12 bases lying between them. The CDR3 DNA is TGTGCCAGCGGACAAACAGCTCAAGAGACCCAGTACTTC. This sequence encodes CASGQTAQETQYF.

The chain is built from TRBV9 and TRBJ1-6; TRBD1 matches 8 bases. Germline CDR1 SGDLS, CDR2 YYNGEE. J was trimmed by 7 bases and V by 4 bases; bases with no gene match: 7. The length of the CDR3 is 15 residues. CDR3 protein: CASSPSDRDNSPLHF. In DNA, the CDR3 is TGTGCCAGCAGCCCGTCGGACAGGGACAATTCACCCCTCCACTTT.

The chain is built from TRBV5-1 and TRBJ1-1; TRBD1 aligns across 7 bases. The V and J ends lost 3 bases and 4 bases, in that order; junction bases with no gene match: 9. This CDR3 comprises 15 residues. The germline V gene encodes CDR1 SGHRS and CDR2 YFSETQ. The CDR3 DNA follows: TGCGCCAGCAGCTCCCCCGGGACAGCAGGCACTGAAGCTTTCTTT. Amino acids: CASSSPGTAGTEAFF.

The rearrangement uses TRBV5-6 and TRBJ1-1; 11 positions match TRBD1. V shed 3 bases and J 6 bases; nucleotides not matched to a gene: 7. CDR1 and CDR2 (germline): SGHDT, YYEEEE. This CDR3 is built from 15 residues. CDR3 region: CASSYPGQGEAEAFF. The CDR3 nucleotides read TGTGCCAGCAGCTACCCGGGACAGGGGGAGGCTGAAGCTTTCTTT.

The gene calls are TRBV5-1 and TRBJ2-5; 9 bases line up with TRBD2. V shed 4 bases, J shed 5 bases, and the junction held 6 bases outside the gene matches. The CDR3 length is 14 residues. Germline CDR1 reads SGHRS; CDR2 reads YFSETQ. In DNA, the CDR3 is TGCGCCAGCAGCCAGGGGCGGGAGGGGGAGACCCAGTACTTC. Protein sequence: CASSQGREGETQYF.

J is TRBJ2-7 and V is TRBV30, with D uncertain. In germline, CDR1 is GTSNPN, CDR2 SVGIG (reference sequence). V dropped 5 bases and J dropped 2 bases, with 10 bases sitting between them. The CDR3 runs to 12 residues. This CDR3 is CAWETGTYEQYF. In nucleotides, the CDR3 is TGTGCCTGGGAGACTGGAACCTACGAGCAGTACTTC.

The rearrangement joins TRBV25-1 to TRBJ1-1; D is possibly TRBD1 (5 bases). In germline, CDR1 is MGHDK, CDR2 SYGVNS. This CDR3 spans 16 amino acids. Trimming cost V 3 bases and J 0 bases, with 14 bases left between them. The CDR3 spells CASSDHLEGMNTEAFF. The CDR3 nucleotides read TGTGCCAGCAGTGACCATCTGGAGGGGATGAACACTGAAGCTTTCTTT.

DNA for the CDR3: TGTGCCTGGACGGCGGGGCCAGGCGAGCAGTACTTC. Residues: CAWTAGPGEQYF. The genes are TRBV30 and TRBJ2-7, with a weak D call TRBD2 (6 bases). Germline values: CDR1 GTSNPN, CDR2 SVGIG (reference sequence). The CDR3 runs 12 residues. V was trimmed by 4 bases and J by 6 bases, leaving 13 bases between them.

The gene calls are TRBV19 and TRBJ2-2; D is possibly TRBD1 (5 bases). The CDR3 covers 14 residues. Germline V gene data show CDR1 as LNHDA and CDR2 as SQIVND (reference sequence). V was trimmed by 6 bases and J by 2 bases, leaving 10 bases between them. CDR3 sequence reads: CASSVGHNTGELFF. In nucleotides, the CDR3 is TGTGCCAGTAGCGTAGGACATAACACCGGGGAGCTGTTTTTT.

The V and J genes are TRBV2 and TRBJ1-2; TRBD1 is a possible D gene (5 bases). Trimming took 5 bases from V and 1 from J, leaving 14 bases between them. Germline CDR1 and CDR2: SNHLY and FYNNEI. This CDR3 is 15 amino acids long. The CDR3 DNA sequence: TGTGCCAGCAGTCCGGACAAGAGGTTTAACTATGGCTACACCTTC. This sequence encodes CASSPDKRFNYGYTF.

The rearrangement links TRBV5-6 to TRBJ2-7; possibly TRBD1 for D (5 bases). Between the trimmed V and J ends, which lost 2 bases and 3 bases, there was a span of 6 bases. CDR1 is SGHDT, CDR2 YYEEEE, per germline. The CDR3 spans 12 residues. The CDR3 nucleotides are TGTGCCAGCAGCTTACAGGACTACGAGCAGTACTTC. This translates into CASSLQDYEQYF. Full variable domain (missing parts from reference TRBV5-6 and TRBJ2-7): DAGVTQSPTHLIKTRGQQVTLRCSPKSGHDTVSWYQQALGQGPQFIFQYYEEEERQRGNFPDRFSGHQFPNYSSELNVNALLLGDSALYLCASSLQDYEQYFGPGTRLTVT.

DNA of the CDR3: TGCGCCAGCAGCTCGGACATTGACCGGGACTGGCTCACAGATACGCAGTATTTT. Translated, it gives CASSSDIDRDWLTDTQYF. The chain recombines TRBV5-1 with TRBJ2-3, with D tentatively TRBD2 (6 bases). From germline, CDR1 is SGHRS and CDR2 YFSETQ. This CDR3 comprises 18 residues. Trimming pared 3 bases from V and 2 bases from J, leaving 22 bases between.

The chain links TRBV5-5 to TRBJ1-4; tentative D call: TRBD1 (5 bases). Germline values: CDR1 SGHKS, CDR2 YYEKEE (reference sequence). The V end was cut by 3 bases, the J end by 7 bases, with 16 bases between. The CDR3 is made up of 15 amino acids. This CDR3 is CASSSAGGIGEKLFF. CDR3 coding DNA: TGTGCCAGCAGCTCGGCGGGGGGTATAGGTGAAAAACTGTTTTTT.

This clone came up once. This chain uses TRBV30 with TRBJ2-3; 13 bases line up with TRBD2. CDR3 size: 16 residues. Per germline, CDR1 GTSNPN and CDR2 SVGIG (reference sequence). The ends lost 3 bases at V and 2 bases at J; junction bases unmatched: 5. CDR3 in DNA: TGTGCCTGGAGAGGGACTAGCGGGGCCATCACAGATACGCAGTATTTT. Translating gives CAWRGTSGAITDTQYF.

The CDR3 region is CASSIGTGEVDEQYF. The CDR3 DNA is TGTGCCAGCAGCATAGGGACAGGGGAGGTCGACGAGCAGTACTTC. The rearrangement joins TRBV21-1 to TRBJ2-7; the D call in the table, TRBD1, was not verified against the DNA. TRBV21-1 is a pseudogene segment. The CDR3 runs to 15 residues.

The V gene is TRBV4-3, the J gene TRBJ1-2, with D perhaps matching TRBD1 (6 bases). V lost 4 bases, J lost 2 bases, and 11 bases lay in between. Germline-derived CDR1 and CDR2 are LGHNA and YSLEER. The CDR3 loop spans 14 amino acids. This CDR3 is CASSPRTENYGYTF. DNA of the CDR3: TGCGCCAGCAGCCCTCGGACAGAAAACTATGGCTACACCTTC.

Only one count was recorded for this clone. The CDR3 loop is CASGTAGGYTEAFF. In DNA, the CDR3 is TGTGCTAGTGGTACCGCGGGGGGGTACACTGAAGCTTTCTTT. The chain couples TRBV12-5 to TRBJ1-1, with D perhaps TRBD1 (5 bases). The CDR3 totals 14 residues. Trimming removed 5 bases at V and 3 bases at J, with 13 bases between. CDR1 and CDR2 from the germline V gene are LGHNT and FRNRAP.

The chain employs TRBV2 and TRBJ1-1, with TRBD1 matching 7 bases. The ends lost 10 bases at V and 3 bases at J; junction bases unmatched: 8. Germline lookup yields CDR1 SNHLY and CDR2 FYNNEI. This CDR3 is built from 13 residues. The CDR3, as DNA: TGTGCCAAGAACAGGGGCTGGGACACTGAAGCTTTCTTT. Its protein product is CAKNRGWDTEAFF.

This clone has only one observation. The chain joins TRBV18 to TRBJ2-5; TRBD2 matches 7 bases. The CDR3 loop spans 14 amino acids. The J segment lost 5 bases and the V segment lost 1 base, leaving 4 bases of the junction unmatched. Germline-derived CDR1 and CDR2 are KGHSH and LQKENI. The CDR3 here is CASSPRVSGETQYF. CDR3 sequence (DNA): TGTGCCAGCTCACCACGGGTTAGCGGGGAGACCCAGTACTTC.

The CDR3 DNA sequence: TGTGCCAGCAGTGCAACAGGGCCGGCGGTCACCGGGGAGCTGTTTTTT. This encodes CASSATGPAVTGELFF. The rearrangement links TRBV9 to TRBJ2-2; possible D gene TRBD1, 6 bases. Per the germline V gene, CDR1 is SGDLS and CDR2 is YYNGEE. This CDR3 is built from 16 residues. Deletions cut 5 bases from V and 4 bases from J, with 18 bases between.

The V call is TRBV6-5, the J call TRBJ1-3, with TRBD1 as a possible D gene (5 bases). Between the trimmed V and J ends, which lost 2 bases and 9 bases, there was a span of 20 bases. Germline assignment: CDR1 MNHEY and CDR2 SVGAGI. This CDR3 spans 16 amino acids. CDR3 sequence: CASSYRRQSPLATIYF. The DNA for the CDR3 is TGTGCCAGCAGTTACCGGAGACAGTCCCCGCTCGCCACCATATATTTT.

CDR3 nucleotides: TGTGCCAGCAGGACCGGGTCTCCTAATGAAAAACTGTTTTTT. It encodes CASRTGSPNEKLFF. The chain is built from TRBV6-1 and TRBJ1-4; D ambiguous. The CDR3 is 14 amino acids. V was shortened by 6 bases and J by 3 bases, with 11 bases between the two germline ends. CDR1 is MNHNS and CDR2 is SASEGT in the germline V gene.

The V call is TRBV2, the J call TRBJ2-5; D perhaps matches TRBD2 (7 bases). CDR3 length: 16 amino acids. V was clipped by 2 bases and J by 1 base, with 14 bases between them. Germline CDR1 and CDR2: SNHLY and FYNNEI. In DNA form, the CDR3 reads TGTGCCAGCAGTGAAAGGGGCGGGGGCCTCCAAGAGACCCAGTACTTC. Translated: CASSERGGGLQETQYF.

The chain carries TRBV5-1 and TRBJ1-1; TRBD1 is a possible D gene (5 bases). This CDR3 has 13 residues. Germline values: CDR1 SGHRS, CDR2 YFSETQ. V shed 2 bases and J shed 0 bases, with 5 bases lying between them. CDR3 sequence reads: CASSFRVNTEAFF. As DNA, the CDR3 is TGCGCCAGCAGCTTCAGGGTGAACACTGAAGCTTTCTTT.

The chain uses TRBV4-3 and TRBJ2-7, with a weak D call TRBD2 (6 bases). Germline assignment: CDR1 LGHNA and CDR2 YSLEER. The V end lost 0 bases, the J end lost 7 bases, and 13 bases lay between the germline ends. The CDR3 is 14 residues long. The CDR3 DNA is TGCGCCAGCAGCCAAGAACCACTAGCCGGGGAGCAGTACTTC. Translating it yields CASSQEPLAGEQYF.

The chain links TRBV4-2 to TRBJ2-2, with 9 positions matching TRBD2. Germline loops: CDR1 LGHNA, CDR2 YNFKEQ. Losses at the gene ends were 0 bases for V and 2 bases for J; bases not matched to a gene: 4. The CDR3 loop spans 17 amino acids. The CDR3 region is CASSQELAGLNTGELFF. Written as DNA, the CDR3 is TGTGCCAGCAGCCAAGAGCTAGCGGGACTCAACACCGGGGAGCTGTTTTTT.

The chain is built from TRBV5-1 and TRBJ2-7; D may be TRBD1 (5 bases). This CDR3 is 15 amino acids long. V dropped 0 bases and J dropped 1 base, with 11 bases sitting between them. Germline loops: CDR1 SGHRS, CDR2 YFSETQ. The CDR3 loop is CASSLALQGSYEQYF. The DNA of the CDR3 is TGCGCCAGCAGCTTGGCCTTGCAGGGATCCTACGAGCAGTACTTC.

This clone was found a few times. The V gene is TRBV30, the J gene TRBJ1-1; 7 positions match TRBD1. Germline assignment: CDR1 GTSNPN and CDR2 SVGIG (reference sequence). This CDR3 is built from 13 residues. V gave up 1 base and J gave up 3 bases; unmatched junction bases: 2. CDR3 amino acids: CAWSGDRDTEAFF. The CDR3 DNA reads TGTGCCTGGAGTGGTGACAGGGACACTGAAGCTTTCTTT.